One sample yielded the 8 T cell receptor beta chains listed below, sequenced in a study of blood T cell repertoires in COVID-19. Produced via immunoSEQ multiplex PCR; TCRdb's table is partial and in-frame only. Here the sample spans hundreds of thousands of clones, around 90% being singletons. Sequencing was performed on PBMCs or T cells enriched from blood (not recorded which). The source is a woman under 30 with acute COVID-19.

The chain links TRBV2 to TRBJ2-3; D is possibly TRBD1 (5 bases). The V end lost 0 bases, the J end lost 2 bases, and 12 bases lay between the germline ends. Germline lookup yields CDR1 SNHLY and CDR2 FYNNEI. The CDR3 is 16 residues long. The CDR3 protein is CASSEAPDIFTDTQYF. The CDR3 DNA reads TGTGCCAGCAGTGAAGCGCCGGACATATTCACAGATACGCAGTATTTT.

The V call is TRBV9, the J call TRBJ1-1, with 8 bases fitting TRBD1. Per the germline V gene, CDR1 is SGDLS and CDR2 is YYNGEE. This CDR3 region has 16 residues. V dropped 3 bases and J dropped 5; count of bases not matched to a gene: 12. The CDR3 coding sequence is TGTGCCAGCAGCGACCGACAGGGGTCGGTTAGTACTGAAGCTTTCTTT. This gives the protein CASSDRQGSVSTEAFF.

The chain has TRBV7-9 and TRBJ2-1, with TRBD2 identical over 8 bases. Germline V gene sequence: CDR1 SEHNR, CDR2 FQNEAQ (reference sequence). The J segment lost 0 bases and the V segment lost 5 bases, leaving 9 bases of the junction unmatched. CDR3 length: 17 residues. The CDR3 loop reads CASSPAWTSSSYNEQFF. CDR3 sequence (DNA): TGTGCCAGCAGCCCAGCATGGACTAGCAGCTCCTACAATGAGCAGTTCTTC.

The V gene is TRBV27, the J gene TRBJ2-3; 7 nucleotides match TRBD1. Trimming at V came to 4 bases and at J to 8 bases, leaving 12 bases not matched to a gene. The CDR3 length is 15 residues. Germline CDR1 MNHEY, CDR2 SMNVEV (reference sequence). CDR3 coding DNA: TGTGCCAGCAGTTCCGGACAGGCAACTAGGGGTACGCAGTATTTT. Protein: CASSSGQATRGTQYF.

The rearrangement uses TRBV19 and TRBJ1-5; 7 bases are shared with TRBD1. With V trimmed by 4 bases and J by 4 bases, 10 bases remained unmatched. The CDR3 is made up of 16 amino acids. The germline V gene encodes CDR1 LNHDA and CDR2 SQIVND (reference sequence). CDR3 loop: CASSSRIQGQNQPQHF. The CDR3, as DNA: TGTGCCAGTAGTAGTAGGATACAGGGACAGAATCAGCCCCAGCATTTT.

This rearrangement joins TRBV5-1 to TRBJ2-7; TRBD2 matches at 9 bases. Per the germline V gene, CDR1 is SGHRS and CDR2 is YFSETQ. V was clipped by 4 bases and J by 4 bases; unmatched bases: 12. There are 16 residues in the CDR3. DNA of the CDR3: TGCGCCAGCAGCGGCCCGGGGGTAGCGGGAGTGTACGAGCAGTACTTC. Residues: CASSGPGVAGVYEQYF.

The genes are TRBV7-6 and TRBJ2-3; 8 nucleotides line up with TRBD1. Germline CDR1 and CDR2: SGHVS and FNYEAQ. The ends lost 5 bases at V and 1 base at J; junction bases unmatched: 8. This CDR3 spans 16 amino acids. CDR3 in DNA: TGTGCCAGCAGCCTTGGACAGGGAAGCGGCACAGATACGCAGTATTTT. It translates to CASSLGQGSGTDTQYF.

V is TRBV10-1 and J is TRBJ2-2; D perhaps matches TRBD2 (5 bases). V lost 6 bases and J 0 bases, leaving 17 bases between the germline ends. Germline-derived CDR1 and CDR2 are WNHNN and SYGVQD (reference sequence). The CDR3 totals 17 residues. The CDR3 is CASSSGPTKANTGELFF. The CDR3 DNA is TGCGCCAGCAGCAGCGGACCCACAAAGGCGAACACCGGGGAGCTGTTTTTT.